The 24 T cell receptor beta chains below all came from one sample that was sequenced in a study of CD8+CD57+ T cells in acquired aplastic anemia. Profiles of TCR beta VDJ and CDR3 were generated from a genomic DNA template. TCRdb itself ran the reads through MiXCR, one entry per CDR3 protein. Among a few hundred thousand distinct CDR3 sequences listed, roughly 68% were seen once. Material for sequencing was sorted CD4+, CD8+, or CD8+CD57+ T cells (not recorded which) from PBMCs. The receptors shown here come from a human donor in good health, serving as a control.

This clonotype was counted at least ten times. V is TRBV19 and J is TRBJ1-2, with D possibly being TRBD1 (6 bases). V was clipped by 4 bases and J by 5 bases, with 23 bases between them. The CDR3 loop spans 17 amino acids. Germline V lookup: CDR1 LNHDA, CDR2 SQIVND (reference sequence). Written as DNA, the CDR3 is TGTGCCAGTAGTAAGGACAGAACTTCAACGGGGCTATATGGCTACACCTTC. As protein: CASSKDRTSTGLYGYTF. Using reference TRBV19 and TRBJ1-2 for the parts outside the CDR3, the full variable domain is DGGITQSPKYLFRKEGQNVTLSCEQNLNHDAMYWYRQDPGQGLRLIYYSQIVNDFQKGDIAEGYSVSREKKESFPLTVTSAQKNPTAFYLCASSKDRTSTGLYGYTFGSGTRLTVV.

This chain joins TRBV7-8 and TRBJ1-6; D perhaps matches TRBD1 (6 bases). The V gene lost 6 bases and the J gene lost 13 bases, with 25 bases spanning the gap. The germline V gene has CDR1 SGHVS and CDR2 FQNEAQ. CDR3 length: 16 amino acids. CDR3 nucleotide sequence: TGTGCCAGCAGTATAGGAGGACAGACCTCAGGTTTGCCCCTCCACTTT. Protein sequence: CASSIGGQTSGLPLHF.

The genes are TRBV7-9 and TRBJ1-2; D gene uncertain. Germline V gives CDR1 SEHNR, CDR2 FQNEAQ (reference sequence). The CDR3 is 14 residues long. The V gene lost 2 bases and the J gene lost 1 base, with 8 bases spanning the gap. The chain's CDR3 is CASSLREDNYGYTF. CDR3 DNA: TGTGCCAGCAGCTTAAGGGAGGATAACTATGGCTACACCTTC.

This clonotype was observed at least ten times. The chain carries TRBV2 and TRBJ1-2; D not certain. Germline V lookup: CDR1 SNHLY, CDR2 FYNNEI. CDR3 length: 15 residues. V lost 4 bases, J lost 3 bases, and 15 bases lay in between. CDR3 DNA: TGTGCCAGCAGTGTTCGGTCTGGGGTGGACTATGGCTACACCTTC. Amino acid sequence: CASSVRSGVDYGYTF.

The sample holds a few counts of this clonotype. The V call is TRBV15, the J call TRBJ1-4; TRBD1 agrees at 7 bases. J gave up 7 bases and V 3 bases, and 11 bases lay outside the gene matches. This CDR3 comprises 16 residues. Germline V gene data show CDR1 as LNHNV and CDR2 as YYDKDF (reference sequence). The CDR3, as DNA: TGTGCCACCAGCAGCCTACAGGGGATATGGGGTGAAAAACTGTTTTTT. Its protein product is CATSSLQGIWGEKLFF. Variable domain in full (rest from reference TRBV15 and TRBJ1-4): DAMVIQNPRYQVTQFGKPVTLSCSQTLNHNVMYWYQQKSSQAPKLLFHYYDKDFNNEADTPDNFQSRRPNTSFCFLDIRSPGLGDTAMYLCATSSLQGIWGEKLFFGSGTQLSVL.

This clonotype was observed many times. The chain carries TRBV20-1 and TRBJ2-2, with D hard to call. The CDR3 consists of 13 residues. Looked up from germline, CDR1 is DFQATT and CDR2 is SNEGSKA (reference sequence). V lost 2 bases and J 3 bases, leaving 7 bases between the germline ends. In nucleotides, the CDR3 is TGCAGTGCTAGATTGGGGTACACCGGGGAGCTGTTTTTT. It encodes CSARLGYTGELFF.

This chain joins TRBV5-6 and TRBJ2-7; 8 bases fit TRBD2. V lost 2 bases to trimming and J lost 6 bases; unmatched junction nucleotides: 7. Germline CDR1 reads SGHDT; CDR2 reads YYEEEE. This CDR3 contains 14 residues. This CDR3 is CASSLIDRGGEQYF. The CDR3 region has the DNA TGTGCCAGCAGCTTAATAGACCGGGGGGGCGAGCAGTACTTC.

As to this clonotype: A junction boundary mismatches the germline segment, possibly from a read error. The chain combines TRBV7-8 with TRBJ2-6, with 7 bases identical to TRBD2. The CDR3 is 17 amino acids. Germline-derived CDR1 and CDR2 are SGHVS and FQNEAQ. The CDR3 region is CASSPGGSGSGANVLTF. The CDR3 coding sequence is TGCGCCAGCAGCCCCGGGGGGTCGGGCTCTGGGGCCAACGTCCTGACTTTC.

Notes on this clonotype: At one end, the junction sequence differs from germline, possibly due to a read error. The CDR3 reads CASSVEGGPGHTIYF. CDR3 in DNA: TGTGCCAGCAGCGTAGAAGGAGGTCCTGGACACACCATATATTTT. The chain links TRBV7-2 to TRBJ1-3; D not certain. Germline loops: CDR1 SGHTA, CDR2 FQGNSA. The CDR3 covers 15 residues.

This chain links TRBV5-6 with TRBJ1-5; D not certain. This CDR3 has 14 residues. The V end lost 2 bases, the J end lost 5 bases, and 11 bases lay between the germline ends. CDR1 SGHDT and CDR2 YYEEEE come from the germline V gene. CDR3 nucleotides: TGTGCCAGCAGCTTAACGGCGTGGGATCAGCCCCAGCATTTT. This sequence encodes CASSLTAWDQPQHF.

This clonotype came up many times. V usage is TRBV6-5 and J usage is TRBJ1-1; 7 nucleotides agree with TRBD1. Germline V gene sequence: CDR1 MNHEY, CDR2 SVGAGI. The CDR3 extends over 14 amino acids. The trim removed 4 bases at V and 1 base at J, leaving 3 bases unmatched. The CDR3 sequence is CASSSWTGNTEAFF. CDR3 nucleotides: TGTGCCAGCAGTTCCTGGACAGGGAACACTGAAGCTTTCTTT.

This clonotype was counted at least ten times. This chain uses TRBV6-5 with TRBJ1-2; 8 bases line up with TRBD1. After removal of 6 bases from V and 5 bases from J, the junction contained 8 bases not matched to a gene. The CDR3 is made up of 14 amino acids. Germline V CDR1 and CDR2: MNHEY, SVGAGI. In nucleotides, the CDR3 is TGTGCCAGCAGACAACAGGGGGGAGAGTATGGCTACACCTTC. It is translated as CASRQQGGEYGYTF.

Details on this clonotype: At one boundary the junction diverges from the germline segment, which might be a read error. The rearrangement joins TRBV6-6 to TRBJ2-3; TRBD2 aligns across 9 bases. Germline CDR1 is MNHNY and CDR2 is SVGAGI (reference sequence). The length of the CDR3 is 14 residues. In DNA, the CDR3 is TGTGCCAGCAGTTCGCGGGGGGGAGCCGATATGCAGTATTTT. It translates to CASSSRGGADMQYF.

This clonotype was seen at least ten times. The chain joins TRBV18 to TRBJ1-1; no firm D call. The CDR3 covers 14 residues. Trimming cost V 4 bases and J 0 bases, with 9 bases left between them. Germline CDR1 is KGHSH and CDR2 is LQKENI. The CDR3 DNA follows: TGTGCCAGCTCACTTTCATCCATGAACACTGAAGCTTTCTTT. Translated: CASSLSSMNTEAFF.

The table lists this clonotype with many counts. This chain links TRBV11-3 with TRBJ2-7; 7 positions match TRBD1. The CDR3 extends over 15 amino acids. Germline loops: CDR1 SGHNT, CDR2 YENEEA. V lost 1 base to trimming and J lost 1 base; unmatched junction nucleotides: 4. This CDR3 reads CASSLGRDSSYEQYF. CDR3 sequence (DNA): TGTGCCAGCAGCTTAGGAAGGGACAGTTCCTACGAGCAGTACTTC.

Worth noting for this clonotype: Germline and junction disagree at one end, which may indicate a read error. The J gene is TRBJ2-5, the V gene TRBV7-9; D gene uncertain. The V gene's germline CDR1 is SEHNR and CDR2 FQNEAQ (reference sequence). The CDR3 is 15 residues long. CDR3 in amino acids: CASSLPRNGGAAQYF. CDR3 sequence (DNA): TGTGCCAGTAGCTTGCCGAGGAATGGCGGTGCTGCGCAGTACTTC.

This clonotype has just one count. The chain carries TRBV29-1 and TRBJ1-2; 11 bases line up with TRBD1. The germline V gene encodes CDR1 SQVTM and CDR2 ANQGSEA. The CDR3 runs 13 residues. The V segment lost 6 bases and the J segment 8 bases; nucleotides outside the gene matches: 8. Here the CDR3 DNA reads TGCAGCGTGTCGGACAGGGGGCCAGGAGGCTACACCTTC. Translating it yields CSVSDRGPGGYTF. Full variable domain (missing parts from reference TRBV29-1 and TRBJ1-2): SAVISQKPSRDICQRGTSLTIQCQVDSQVTMMFWYRQQPGQSLTLIATANQGSEATYESGFVIDKFPISRPNLTFSTLTVSNMSPEDSSIYLCSVSDRGPGGYTFGSGTRLTVV.

The chain recombines TRBV7-2 with TRBJ1-5; D is ambiguous. V lost 6 bases, J lost 0 bases, and 6 bases lay in between. CDR1 and CDR2 from the germline V gene are SGHTA and FQGNSA. The CDR3 extends over 13 amino acids. The CDR3 loop reads CASSDHSNQPQHF. The DNA of the CDR3 is TGTGCCAGCAGTGACCATAGCAATCAGCCCCAGCATTTT. Together with reference TRBV7-2 and TRBJ1-5, the CDR3 gives the full variable domain: GAGVSQSPSNKVTEKGKDVELRCDPISGHTALYWYRQSLGQGLEFLIYFQGNSAPDKSGLPSDRFSAERTGGSVSTLTIQRTQQEDSAVYLCASSDHSNQPQHFGDGTRLSIL.

Points on this clonotype: One end of the junction fails to match germline, which may point to a read error. The chain uses TRBV10-2 and TRBJ2-1; no clear D gene. This CDR3 has 13 residues. Germline V gene lookup returns CDR1 WSHSY and CDR2 SAAADI. The CDR3 DNA reads TGTGCCAGCAGTGAGCACGTTTATAATGAGCAGTTCTTC. It encodes CASSEHVYNEQFF.

Points on this clonotype: Likely a read error: the CDR3 ends without its conserved phenylalanine or tryptophan. Because the CDR3's place on the DNA is in doubt, the DNA is left out and the CDR3 is given as listed by TCRdb. The chain couples TRBV9 to TRBJ2-2; no DNA check was done on the table's D call, TRBD1. The CDR3 spans 9 amino acids, including both terminal residues. Germline loops: CDR1 SGDLS, CDR2 YYNGEE. CDR3 in amino acids: CASSVLTGT.

CDR3 residues: CSARDGLAGDGYTF. For the CDR3, the DNA is TGCAGTGCTAGAGATGGGCTAGCGGGGGATGGCTACACCTTC. The rearrangement uses TRBV20-1 and TRBJ1-2, with a tentative D call TRBD1 (5 bases). The CDR3 totals 14 residues. Germline V gene lookup returns CDR1 DFQATT and CDR2 SNEGSKA (reference sequence). Trimming pared 0 bases from V and 6 bases from J, leaving 14 bases between.

The J gene is TRBJ2-5, the V gene TRBV5-5; 7 bases are shared with TRBD1. This CDR3 contains 13 residues. The V gene's germline CDR1 is SGHKS and CDR2 YYEKEE (reference sequence). The trim removed 3 bases at V and 3 bases at J, leaving 2 bases unmatched. This chain's CDR3 is CASSSDRKETQYF. The CDR3, as DNA: TGTGCCAGCAGCTCGGACAGGAAAGAGACCCAGTACTTC.

This chain connects TRBV20-1 to TRBJ2-7, with 9 bases matching TRBD1. The CDR3 is 13 residues long. V was clipped by 6 bases and J by 3 bases; unmatched bases: 6. The germline V gene has CDR1 DFQATT and CDR2 SNEGSKA (reference sequence). CDR3 in DNA: TGCAGTGCCAACTCGGACAGGGGCTACGAGCAGTACTTC. It is translated as CSANSDRGYEQYF.

This clonotype was found many times. The chain uses TRBV10-3 and TRBJ2-1; 15 bases are a match to TRBD2. The CDR3 extends over 16 amino acids. Germline lookup yields CDR1 ENHRY and CDR2 SYGVKD. The junction had 1 base not matched to a gene; V was cut back by 6 bases and J by 1 base. CDR3 nucleotide sequence: TGTGCCATCAGGGGGACTAGCGGGGGGTCCTACAATGAGCAGTTCTTC. This translates into CAIRGTSGGSYNEQFF.